What follows are 23 T cell receptor beta chains derived from one specimen sequenced in a study of shared clonotypes between healthy human individuals. Clones were sequenced by immunoSEQ multiplex PCR, and TCRdb holds only the in-frame ones, with some missing. The table includes under 2.5 million clones, 92% detected once. Material for sequencing was naive CD4+ T cells from PBMCs. The sample's subset: CD45RA+ positively selected. These TCRs come from a man in his late teens or twenties in good health. Some clones in this sample may be carry-over from other donors' samples.

The chain carries TRBV7-6 and TRBJ2-1, with TRBD2 identical over 8 bases. Germline values: CDR1 SGHVS, CDR2 FNYEAQ. Unmatched junction bases numbered 6, after V lost 1 base and J lost 4 bases. There are 16 residues in the CDR3. CDR3 in DNA: TGTGCCAGCAGCTTAGGAGCGCTAGCGGGTTACAATGAGCAGTTCTTC. Residues: CASSLGALAGYNEQFF. The full variable domain, its missing parts supplied by reference TRBV7-6 and TRBJ2-1, is GAGVSQSPRYKVTKRGQDVALRCDPISGHVSLYWYRQALGQGPEFLTYFNYEAQQDKSGLPNDRFSAERPEGSISTLTIQRTEQRDSAMYRCASSLGALAGYNEQFFGPGTRLTVL.

This rearrangement joins TRBV9 to TRBJ2-3; TRBD2 aligns across 7 bases. The germline V gene has CDR1 SGDLS and CDR2 YYNGEE. V gave up 0 bases and J gave up 10 bases; unmatched junction bases: 5. The CDR3 runs to 13 residues. The CDR3 coding sequence is TGTGCCAGCAGCGTAGAGCGGGATCCACCGCAGTATTTT. The encoded protein is CASSVERDPPQYF.

The chain recombines TRBV2 with TRBJ2-2, with D unresolved. The CDR3 loop spans 17 amino acids. From germline, CDR1 is SNHLY and CDR2 FYNNEI. Trimming stripped 5 bases from V and 3 bases from J, with 19 bases between. The CDR3: CASSYERIGLYTGELFF. The CDR3, as DNA: TGTGCCAGCAGTTACGAAAGAATAGGGCTATACACCGGGGAGCTGTTTTTT.

The J gene is TRBJ2-1, the V gene TRBV4-3; D possibly uses TRBD1 or TRBD2 (5 bases each). CDR3 length: 16 residues. CDR1 and CDR2 (germline): LGHNA, YSLEER. V lost 3 bases and J lost 4, with 16 bases in between. CDR3 amino acids: CASSHAGTLNYNEQFF. In DNA form, the CDR3 reads TGCGCCAGCAGCCACGCCGGGACCCTGAATTACAATGAGCAGTTCTTC.

The chain is built from TRBV10-2 and TRBJ2-7; 10 bases fit TRBD2. Germline values: CDR1 WSHSY, CDR2 SAAADI. J gave up 5 bases and V 6 bases, and 4 bases lay outside the gene matches. This CDR3 is built from 13 residues. CDR3 in amino acids: CASSQRGGNEQYF. CDR3 DNA sequence: TGCGCCAGCAGCCAGCGGGGGGGGAACGAGCAGTACTTC.

J is TRBJ2-1 and V is TRBV19; D might be TRBD2 (5 bases). The CDR3 runs 14 residues. Per germline, CDR1 LNHDA and CDR2 SQIVND (reference sequence). V was cut by 1 base and J by 9 bases, with 13 bases left in between. CDR3 bases: TGTGCCAGTAGTATAGCGGGGTCAACCGGTGAGCAGTTCTTC. Its translation: CASSIAGSTGEQFF. The whole variable domain, remainder taken from reference TRBV19 and TRBJ2-1, is DGGITQSPKYLFRKEGQNVTLSCEQNLNHDAMYWYRQDPGQGLRLIYYSQIVNDFQKGDIAEGYSVSREKKESFPLTVTSAQKNPTAFYLCASSIAGSTGEQFFGPGTRLTVL.

This chain joins TRBV6-5 and TRBJ2-7; D may be TRBD2 (7 bases). Trimming removed 7 bases at V and 5 bases at J, with 9 bases between. CDR1 and CDR2 from the germline V gene are MNHEY and SVGAGI. There are 11 residues in the CDR3. This chain's CDR3 is CASTGGHEQYF. CDR3 sequence (DNA): TGTGCCAGCACGGGGGGCCACGAGCAGTACTTC.

DNA of the CDR3: TGTGCCAGCTCACCGCAGTCAGGGGAATTCAACGAGCAGTACTTC. Translated: CASSPQSGEFNEQYF. The chain recombines TRBV18 with TRBJ2-7; possibly TRBD1 for D (6 bases). V was shortened by 3 bases and J by 5 bases, with 17 bases between the two germline ends. Germline-derived CDR1 and CDR2 are KGHSH and LQKENI. CDR3 length: 15 residues.

About this clone: Within the sample, other DNA sequences also encode this same CDR3. V usage is TRBV5-8 and J usage is TRBJ1-2, with D tentatively TRBD1 (5 bases). V gave up 1 base and J gave up 3 bases, with 13 bases separating them. Germline loops: CDR1 SGHTS, CDR2 YDEGEE. This CDR3 has 15 amino acids. The CDR3 region is CASSLRDRGDYGYTF. CDR3 in DNA: TGTGCCAGCAGCTTGCGCGACCGGGGGGACTATGGCTACACCTTC. Full variable domain (rest looked up from reference TRBV5-8 and TRBJ1-2): EAGVTQSPTHLIKTRGQQATLRCSPISGHTSVYWYQQALGLGLQFLLWYDEGEERNRGNFPPRFSGRQFPNYSSELNVNALELEDSALYLCASSLRDRGDYGYTFGSGTRLTVV.

The chain joins TRBV28 to TRBJ2-7, with TRBD1 identical over 10 bases. V gave up 3 bases and J gave up 6 bases; unmatched junction bases: 11. CDR1 and CDR2 (germline): MDHEN, SYDVKM. The length of the CDR3 is 16 residues. The CDR3 DNA sequence: TGTGCCAGCAGTTTTCTTCTGACCGGGACAGGGGTCGAGCAGTACTTC. It encodes CASSFLLTGTGVEQYF.

The rearrangement links TRBV9 to TRBJ2-3; D remains unclear. The V end lost 0 bases, the J end lost 2 bases, and 10 bases lay between the germline ends. CDR1 is SGDLS, CDR2 YYNGEE, per germline. This CDR3 has 15 residues. CDR3 amino acids: CASSVGRLPTDTQYF. Written as DNA, the CDR3 is TGTGCCAGCAGCGTAGGCCGGCTCCCCACAGATACGCAGTATTTT.

Comments on this clone: This sample includes further DNA sequences coding for the same CDR3. The rearrangement links TRBV2 to TRBJ2-5; no definite D call. This CDR3 comprises 11 residues. The V end lost 5 bases, the J end lost 1 base, and 2 bases lay between the germline ends. Germline V CDR1 and CDR2: SNHLY, FYNNEI. CDR3 sequence: CASSLQETQYF. The CDR3 DNA reads as TGTGCCAGCAGTCTCCAAGAGACCCAGTACTTC. Together with reference TRBV2 and TRBJ2-5, the CDR3 gives the full variable domain: EPEVTQTPSHQVTQMGQEVILRCVPISNHLYFYWYRQILGQKVEFLVSFYNNEISEKSEIFDDQFSVERPDGSNFTLKIRSTKLEDSAMYFCASSLQETQYFGPGTRLLVL.

This clone was observed a handful of times. This chain's CDR3 is CASSLFQLNQPQHF. Written as DNA, the CDR3 is TGTGCCAGCAGCTTATTCCAGCTCAATCAGCCCCAGCATTTT. The rearrangement uses TRBV11-2 and TRBJ1-5, with D unresolved. Between the trimmed V and J ends, which lost 2 bases and 3 bases, there was a span of 8 bases. The germline V gene has CDR1 SGHAT and CDR2 FQNNGV. CDR3 length: 14 residues.

The chain couples TRBV4-2 to TRBJ2-3, with 9 nucleotides matching TRBD2. The germline V gene encodes CDR1 LGHNA and CDR2 YNFKEQ. The CDR3 is 14 amino acids. After removal of 4 bases from V and 6 bases from J, the junction contained 5 bases not matched to a gene. The CDR3 loop reads CASSRAGGFDTQYF. The DNA for the CDR3 is TGTGCCAGCAGCCGGGCGGGAGGGTTCGATACGCAGTATTTT.

The chain has TRBV5-6 and TRBJ1-2; 8 bases fit TRBD1. The germline V gene has CDR1 SGHDT and CDR2 YYEEEE. V lost 4 bases, J lost 7 bases, and 3 bases stayed unmatched. CDR3 length: 12 amino acids. CDR3 loop: CASSMGTGGYTF. Here the CDR3 DNA reads TGTGCCAGCAGCATGGGGACAGGTGGCTACACCTTC.

This chain links TRBV9 with TRBJ2-7; D remains ambiguous. CDR1 is SGDLS, CDR2 YYNGEE, per germline. V lost 4 bases, J lost 0 bases, and 11 bases lay in between. The CDR3 covers 14 residues. The CDR3 region is CASSKRASSYEQYF. In DNA form, the CDR3 reads TGTGCCAGCAGCAAACGGGCCTCCTCCTACGAGCAGTACTTC.

V is TRBV2 and J is TRBJ2-5, with D perhaps TRBD1 or TRBD2 (6 bases each). V lost 9 bases and J 4 bases, leaving 21 bases between the germline ends. This CDR3 spans 15 amino acids. Germline-derived CDR1 and CDR2 are SNHLY and FYNNEI. The CDR3 DNA reads TGTGCCAGTGAGGGGGGAGGCCCTCGACGAGAGACCCAGTACTTC. It encodes CASEGGGPRRETQYF.

The chain joins TRBV7-9 to TRBJ2-2; 14 bases map to TRBD2. V gave up 6 bases and J gave up 6 bases; unmatched junction bases: 6. CDR1 SEHNR and CDR2 FQNEAQ come from the germline V gene (reference sequence). The CDR3 sequence is 16 residues long. The CDR3 DNA is TGTGCCAGCAGAGGGACTAGCGGGAGTCGGGCCGGGGAGCTGTTTTTT. Amino acids: CASRGTSGSRAGELFF.

This chain links TRBV5-4 with TRBJ1-2; D is undetermined. The length of the CDR3 is 13 residues. The germline V gene has CDR1 SGHNT and CDR2 YYREEE (reference sequence). Between the trimmed V and J ends, which lost 3 bases and 8 bases, there was a span of 14 bases. The CDR3 protein is CASSSAASIGYTF. The CDR3 DNA reads as TGTGCCAGCAGCTCAGCAGCCAGTATAGGCTACACCTTC.

This clone was detected once. The gene calls are TRBV28 and TRBJ2-1, with TRBD1 as a possible D gene (8 bases). CDR3 length: 14 amino acids. CDR1 is MDHEN and CDR2 is SYDVKM in the germline V gene. The V and J ends lost 8 bases and 3 bases respectively, with 14 bases between them. CDR3 DNA sequence: TGTGCCAGCGTTACAGGGGGGGGCTACAATGAGCAGTTCTTC. This sequence encodes CASVTGGGYNEQFF.

V and J are TRBV21-1 and TRBJ2-2; the table's TRBD2 call for D was not verified on the DNA. TRBV21-1 is shown as a pseudogene. The CDR3 extends over 17 amino acids. Here the CDR3 DNA reads TGTGCCAGCAGCAAAACGAGGCGGCGGGAGGACACCGGGGAGCTGTTTTTT. It encodes CASSKTRRREDTGELFF.

On this clone: Other nucleotide sequences in the sample specify the same CDR3. V usage is TRBV29-1 and J usage is TRBJ1-4; a possible D gene is TRBD1 (5 bases). Germline assignment: CDR1 SQVTM and CDR2 ANQGSEA. The CDR3 has 15 amino acids. V was pared by 3 bases and J by 5 bases, with 16 bases between. In DNA form, the CDR3 reads TGCAGCGTTGAGGCGACGGGGGGGTGGAATGAAAAACTGTTTTTT. It codes for CSVEATGGWNEKLFF.

The V and J genes are TRBV7-9 and TRBJ1-1; D is unresolved. The V and J ends lost 0 bases and 6 bases respectively, with 14 bases between them. This CDR3 is 15 amino acids long. CDR1 is SEHNR, CDR2 FQNEAQ, per germline (reference sequence). The CDR3 DNA is TGTGCCAGCAGCTTAGCGCAGGCTCTCGGAGCTGAAGCTTTCTTT. As protein: CASSLAQALGAEAFF.